This T cell receptor beta chain was documented in a study of blood T cell repertoires in COVID-19. Study information: Some COVID-19 samples were acute and others convalescent; all came from the United States, Italy and Spain.

Assay: immunoSEQ multiplex PCR; the TCRdb copy retains only in-frame clones and omits some. The data hold some 210,000 clones, with roughly nine tenths observed a single time. The sample was peripheral blood. The source of this sequence is a man aged 55 to 69 who had recovered from COVID-19.

The CDR3 protein is CASSKEGQGANGELFF. The CDR3 DNA is TGTGCCAGCAGCAAAGAGGGACAGGGGGCTAACGGGGAGCTGTTTTTT. The rearrangement links TRBV21-1 to TRBJ2-2; the table's D call, TRBD1, has no DNA check behind it. TRBV21-1 is designated a pseudogene. The CDR3 is made up of 16 amino acids.